A single TCR beta chain is shown here with its context. Antigen unknown. The CDR3 length is 13 residues. The data belong to a study of monozygotic twins with inflammatory bowel disease. Study-level results: Patient repertoires may carry noise from differing immunosuppressive treatments. Inverse Simpson values showed less TCRbeta diversity in IBD patients than in their healthy co-twins.

One entry per CDR3 protein, without DNA, is what TCRdb gives after re-calling the 5' RACE reads. The sample's table shows approximately 330,000 distinct CDR3 sequences. The sequence was obtained from a human donor with ulcerative colitis or Crohn's disease, or a healthy co-twin of an affected twin (not recorded which). Material: blood. The chain has TRBV12-3 or TRBV12-4 and TRBJ2-7. This chain's CDR3 is CASSLINPYEQYF.